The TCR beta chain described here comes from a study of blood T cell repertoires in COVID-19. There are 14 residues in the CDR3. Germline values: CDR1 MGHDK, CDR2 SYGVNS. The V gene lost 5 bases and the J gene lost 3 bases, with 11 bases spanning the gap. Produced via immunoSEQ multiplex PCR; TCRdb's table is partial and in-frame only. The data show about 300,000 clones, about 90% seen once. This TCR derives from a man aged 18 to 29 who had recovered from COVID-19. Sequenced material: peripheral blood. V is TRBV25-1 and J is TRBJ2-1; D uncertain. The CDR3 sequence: CASSFPGLYNEQFF. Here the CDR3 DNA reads TGTGCCAGCAGTTTCCCTGGCCTCTACAATGAGCAGTTCTTC. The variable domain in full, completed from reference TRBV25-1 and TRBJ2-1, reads EADIYQTPRYLVIGTGKKITLECSQTMGHDKMYWYQQDPGMELHLIHYSYGVNSTEKGDLSSESTVSRIRTEHFPLTLESARPSHTSQYLCASSFPGLYNEQFFGPGTRLTVL.